Detailed here is one T cell receptor beta chain. Its antigen remains unknown. Collection occurred without any documented infections or immune events in donors. Sequenced by immunoSEQ multiplex PCR; TCRdb stores in-frame clones only, minus some. The table includes tens of thousands of clones, roughly 86% detected once. This entry comes from a study of identifying expanded T cells in peripheral blood. Study-wide points: Clone count variance between roughly two-week samples rose with total template count.

The TCR sequence derives from a person aged 18 to 75 in good health. The sample consisted of blood.

Here the CDR3 DNA reads TGTGCCAGCTCACCTAGATTGGGACAGGGGAGCTACGAGCAGTACTTC. Residues: CASSPRLGQGSYEQYF. J is TRBJ2-7 and V is TRBV18; TRBD1 matches at 10 bases. The length of the CDR3 is 16 residues. The trim removed 3 bases at V and 3 bases at J, leaving 8 bases unmatched. Looked up from germline, CDR1 is KGHSH and CDR2 is LQKENI.